These T cell receptor beta chains were read from a single sample in a study of Tregs in tolerant kidney transplant recipients. Sequencing was performed with immunoSEQ multiplex PCR; in TCRdb, only in-frame clones are kept and a portion is missing. Of under 50,000 clones listed, more than 80% are singletons. Sequenced input: Tregs from blood. The receptor set was obtained from a human donor in good health. Each CDR3 is given with its conserved first and last residue. The D gene is left open where the match is weak. Clone size is not always given. Where it is, it says once, few, many or a class for expanded clones.

TRBJ1-2,-,TRBV6-1,13,-,CASSDMGYYGYTF,TGTGCCAGCAGTGATATGGGGTACTATGGCTACACCTTC
TRBJ1-3,few,TRBV6-1,14,-,CASSEVAVGNTIYF,TGTGCCAGCAGTGAAGTGGCAGTGGGAAACACCATATATTTT
TRBJ1-1,-,TRBV10-2,17,-,CASSESPPGLRNTEAFF,TGCGCCAGCAGTGAGTCACCCCCGGGACTCCGGAACACTGAAGCTTTCTTT
TRBJ1-1,-,TRBV18,14,-,CASSPSGGNTEAFF,TGTGCCAGCTCCCCCTCGGGGGGGAACACTGAAGCTTTCTTT
TRBJ2-7,-,TRBV5-4,14,-,CASTSGGGYYEQYF,TGTGCCAGCACCAGTGGAGGGGGTTACTACGAGCAGTACTTC
TRBJ2-5,-,TRBV18,15,TRBD1,CASSDRGLYQETQYF,TGTGCCAGCTCCGACAGGGGCCTGTACCAAGAGACCCAGTACTTC
TRBJ2-5,-,TRBV5-1,13,-,CASSLVPQETQYF,TGCGCCAGCAGCTTGGTGCCCCAAGAGACCCAGTACTTC
TRBJ2-7,-,TRBV7-6,15,-,CASSPVALNSYEQYF,TGTGCCAGCAGCCCCGTCGCACTGAACTCCTACGAGCAGTACTTC
TRBJ2-3,-,TRBV7-9,16,-,CASSFGLGSSTDTQYF,TGTGCCAGCAGCTTCGGCCTGGGCAGTAGCACAGATACGCAGTATTTT
TRBJ1-2,-,TRBV6-1,15,-,CASSAAARGLYGYTF,TGTGCCAGCAGTGCCGCGGCCAGGGGACTCTATGGCTACACCTTC
TRBJ1-2,-,TRBV5-8,15,TRBD1,CASSLVQGADYGYTF,TGTGCCAGCAGCCTCGTCCAGGGGGCAGACTATGGCTACACCTTC
TRBJ1-2,-,TRBV2,14,TRBD1,CASSLLQGAYGYTF,TGTGCCAGCAGTCTGCTACAGGGGGCCTATGGCTACACCTTC
TRBJ2-3,-,TRBV7-2,15,TRBD2,CASSWPGLATDTQYF,TGTGCCAGCAGCTGGCCGGGACTAGCGACAGATACGCAGTATTTT
TRBJ2-5,-,TRBV6-5,14,-,CASKAATSSETQYF,TGTGCCAGCAAAGCCGCGACTAGTTCAGAGACCCAGTACTTC
TRBJ2-7,few,TRBV5-4,14,-,CASSGGLLNYEQYF,TGTGCCAGCAGCGGGGGACTGCTGAACTACGAGCAGTACTTC
TRBJ2-1,-,TRBV6-1,14,-,CASSFQGDRNEQFF,TGTGCCAGCAGTTTTCAAGGCGATCGGAATGAGCAGTTCTTC
TRBJ2-1,-,TRBV11-2,14,-,CASSPPGIFDEQFF,TGTGCCAGCAGCCCCCCCGGGATTTTCGATGAGCAGTTCTTC
TRBJ2-3,-,TRBV5-1,13,TRBD2,CASKAGGQDTQYF,TGCGCCAGCAAGGCGGGGGGGCAGGATACGCAGTATTTT
TRBJ1-4,-,TRBV6-5,16,-,CASSYGGPLANEKLFF,TGTGCCAGCAGTTACGGGGGCCCCTTAGCTAATGAAAAACTGTTTTTT
TRBJ1-2,-,TRBV2,12,-,CASSFVNYGYTF,TGTGCCAGCAGTTTCGTAAACTATGGCTACACCTTC
TRBJ2-5,-,TRBV18,14,-,CASSPPGGVETQYF,TGTGCCAGCTCACCACCTGGAGGGGTAGAGACCCAGTACTTC
TRBJ1-5,few,TRBV6-1,14,-,CASSAGTANQPQHF,TGTGCCAGCAGTGCCGGGACTGCTAATCAGCCCCAGCATTTT
TRBJ1-1,once,TRBV4-1,15,-,CASSQKGPRDTEAFF,TGCGCCAGCAGCCAAAAGGGCCCGCGGGACACTGAAGCTTTCTTT
TRBJ2-3,-,TRBV29-1,12,-,CSATSVPDTQYF,TGCAGCGCCACCAGCGTGCCAGATACGCAGTATTTT
TRBJ1-5,-,TRBV7-2,12,TRBD1,CASSLRGRPQHF,TGTGCCAGCAGCCTCAGGGGGCGGCCCCAGCATTTT
TRBJ1-1,-,TRBV5-1,12,-,CASSLEKGRAFF,TGCGCCAGCAGCTTGGAAAAGGGTAGGGCTTTCTTT
TRBJ1-3,-,TRBV5-4,14,TRBD1,CASSGDRAGNTIYF,TGTGCCAGCAGCGGGGACAGGGCCGGAAACACCATATATTTT
TRBJ2-5,-,TRBV5-4,15,TRBD2,CASSPTSGGAETQYF,TGTGCCAGCAGCCCCACTAGCGGGGGGGCGGAGACCCAGTACTTC
TRBJ1-6,-,TRBV6-4,15,TRBD1,CASSDSPTGASPLHF,TGTGCCAGCAGTGACTCCCCGACAGGGGCATCACCCCTCCACTTT
TRBJ1-1,-,TRBV2,17,TRBD1,CASSWLGTGAGDTEAFF,TGTGCCAGCAGCTGGCTGGGGACAGGGGCCGGGGACACTGAAGCTTTCTTT
TRBJ1-1,-,TRBV18,14,-,CASSPQGGGTEAFF,TGTGCCAGCTCACCCCAAGGGGGGGGCACTGAAGCTTTCTTT
TRBJ1-4,-,TRBV7-9,16,-,CASSVPRRATNEKLFF,TGTGCCAGCAGCGTCCCCAGAAGAGCGACTAATGAAAAACTGTTTTTT
TRBJ2-1,-,TRBV6-6,15,TRBD2,CASSSGTSGRVEQFF,TGTGCCAGCAGTTCCGGGACTAGCGGGAGGGTTGAGCAGTTCTTC
TRBJ1-6,-,TRBV6-5,15,-,CASSSRGQSYLPLHF,TGTGCCAGCAGTTCTCGTGGGCAGAGTTATCTCCCCCTCCACTTT
TRBJ2-1,-,TRBV4-1,16,TRBD2,CASSQDVRQLGREQFF,TGCGCCAGCAGCCAAGATGTACGCCAGCTCGGGAGGGAGCAGTTCTTC
TRBJ1-2,-,TRBV5-4,14,-,CASSLNSRNYGYTF,TGTGCCAGCAGCTTGAACTCCAGAAACTATGGCTACACCTTC
TRBJ1-2,-,TRBV5-6,15,-,CASNFPTRGNYGYTF,TGTGCCAGCAACTTCCCCACCCGCGGCAACTATGGCTACACCTTC
TRBJ1-3,-,TRBV6-6,14,TRBD1,CATRGTGSGNTIYF,TGTGCCACCCGAGGGACAGGGTCTGGAAACACCATATATTTT
TRBJ2-7,-,TRBV10-1,18,TRBD1,CASTKGGRGRGSSYEQYF,TGCGCCAGCACAAAAGGGGGCAGGGGAAGGGGAAGCTCCTACGAGCAGTACTTC
TRBJ1-5,-,TRBV5-6,14,TRBD1,CASSGQGGNQPQHF,TGTGCCAGCAGCGGACAGGGCGGCAATCAGCCCCAGCATTTT
TRBJ1-6,-,TRBV5-6,16,TRBD1,CASSSIGTGRNSPLHF,TGTGCCAGCAGCAGCATAGGGACAGGGCGGAATTCACCCCTCCACTTT
TRBJ2-7,-,TRBV6-5,12,-,CASSYGGDKQYF,TGTGCCAGCAGTTACGGCGGGGATAAGCAGTACTTC
TRBJ2-7,-,TRBV4-1,14,-,CASSQEGNLYEQYF,TGCGCCAGCAGCCAAGAAGGAAACCTCTACGAGCAGTACTTC
TRBJ2-5,-,TRBV19,14,-,CASSPRDIQETQYF,TGTGCCAGTAGTCCAAGGGACATTCAAGAGACCCAGTACTTC
TRBJ1-3,-,TRBV2,14,-,CASSVTGHGNTIYF,TGTGCCAGCAGCGTGACAGGCCATGGAAACACCATATATTTT
TRBJ2-7,-,TRBV7-9,15,TRBD1,CASSIGQGPAYEQYF,TGTGCCAGCAGCATCGGACAGGGTCCCGCCTACGAGCAGTACTTC
TRBJ2-2,-,TRBV7-3,13,-,CASSRRNTGELFF,TGTGCCAGCAGCCGGAGGAACACCGGGGAGCTGTTTTTT
TRBJ2-7,-,TRBV6-1,12,-,CAIAPGTRAPNF,TGTGCCATTGCACCCGGGACCCGAGCCCCAAACTTC
TRBJ2-7,-,TRBV2,13,-,CASGGQGGHEQYF,TGTGCCAGCGGCGGACAGGGAGGGCACGAGCAGTACTTC
TRBJ2-2,-,TRBV2,16,TRBD2,CASSLIGTSGTGELFF,TGTGCCAGCAGTCTTATTGGGACTAGCGGCACCGGGGAGCTGTTTTTT
TRBJ2-3,-,TRBV5-1,16,TRBD1,CASSSLTGGGLDTQYF,TGCGCCAGCAGCTCTCTGACAGGGGGCGGTTTGGATACGCAGTATTTT
TRBJ2-7,once,TRBV6-5,13,-,CASSSTLGDEQYF,TGTGCCAGCAGTTCCACACTGGGGGACGAGCAGTACTTC
TRBJ2-1,-,TRBV19,15,TRBD2,CATVLSSGAHNEQFF,TGTGCCACCGTTCTTTCTAGCGGGGCCCACAATGAGCAGTTCTTC
TRBJ2-1,-,TRBV5-5,14,-,CASSLSGRYNEQFF,TGTGCCAGCAGCTTGTCGGGTCGGTACAATGAGCAGTTCTTC
TRBJ1-2,once,TRBV7-9,16,TRBD1,CASSVTGTGGRNGYTF,TGTGCCAGCAGCGTAACCGGGACAGGGGGCAGGAATGGCTACACCTTC